The TCR beta chain described here comes from a study of shared clonotypes between healthy human individuals (dated by TCRdb to 2020 to 2022). Study-wide context: The cohort included a few men and a couple of women between 18 and 49 years of age. For each donor, CD4 naive and CD4 memory were each run on three plates, CD8 naive on two plates, and CD8 memory on one plate. Blood TCR repertoires of about 5 healthy adults were deeply sequenced to estimate repertoire size and the extent of clonotype sharing between individuals. Different laboratories and diverse techniques were used to prepare libraries and sequence TCR repertoires, to increase sequencing depth and limit assay-specific biases. Per donor, leukapheresis produced somewhere between about 0.8 and 9 billion PBMCs.

Trimming takes 0 bases from V and 8 bases from J, and the germline ends sit 20 bases apart. CDR1 and CDR2, per the germline V gene, are SGHRS and YFSETQ. Including cysteine and phenylalanine, the CDR3 has 16 amino acids. Only CDR3 DNA is held: 48 bases, read in frame from base 1. As regards this clone: The antigen this receptor binds is unknown. Per-base quality was not reported, and no clone a single base away is much larger than it.

The donors were healthy, HIV-negative adults who had no recently reported acute infections or vaccinations. Only Caucasian adults living in Nashville, Tennessee, USA were represented among the donors. CD4+ T cells were enriched through magnetic negative selection, after which naive cells were positively selected on CD45RA and the remaining negative fraction served as the memory subset. After blood collection by leukapheresis, PBMCs were isolated using Ficoll-Histopaque density gradient centrifugation and then cryopreserved in the vapor phase of liquid nitrogen. Analytical flow cytometry was used to check the purity and quantity of each magnetically sorted T cell population. Genomic DNA was isolated from each sorted fraction and quantified by UV absorbance on a Nanodrop 2000c. The paper as a whole reports these results and caveats: Rarefaction of sorted-subset datasets indicated incomplete sequencing despite the large sequencing depth. When a handful of donors were compared, the shared fraction of clonotypes was around 5% for naive CD4, 3.5% for naive CD8, 2.3% for memory CD4, and around 0.37% for memory CD8. Pairwise subsampling indicated that sequencing depth was expected to affect the degree of clonotype sharing among donors. The genetic and exposure-history diversity represented was limited by the small number of donors. Only blood was sampled, and tissue TCR repertoires likely differ from those in blood. Naive subsets generally had larger estimated clonotype richness than memory subsets. Compared with non-shared clonotypes, the clonotypes found in all four sorted-subset donors had higher generation probabilities.

Using the deep immunoSEQ assay, TCR CDR3 regions were amplified from genomic DNA by multiplex PCR. For each cell subset, the extracted genomic DNA was distributed evenly across all wells of several immunoSEQ 96-well plates, and each plate served as one replicate. For sorted subsets, about 200 ng genomic DNA, equal to some 28,000 T cell genomes, was loaded into each replicate PCR. Purified libraries were quantified with a Qubit 3.0 fluorometer, sized on a Bioanalyzer 2100, and re-quantified with the KAPA Library Quantification kit. Each immunoSEQ 96-well plate was sequenced on its own single-read 150-cycle Illumina NextSeq 550 flow cell. Regarding the original processing steps: Because only junctional sequences without quality scores were contained in the immunoSEQ output, filtering matching that applied to full-length reads could not be performed. Sequences were annotated with PyIR, a Python wrapper for IgBLAST v1.9, using IMGT germline references to assign V/J genes and CDR3. Reads were filtered out if the reads had weak V/J assignments (E-value above 1e-6), no CDR3, stop codons, out-of-frame junctions, or ambiguous translated residues. V3J clonotypes were defined as sequences sharing an identical inferred V gene, J gene, and CDR3 amino acid sequence. To compute the percentage overlap between repertoires, the number of shared unique clonotypes was divided by the size of the smaller repertoire. Three approaches were used to assess repertoire richness: RTK rarefaction, the Chao1 estimator, and Recon v2.1 estimates of unobserved clonotypes. OLGA was used to compute generation probabilities for all TCRbeta clonotypes that the gDNA method yielded from a handful of donors. Imported from immuneACCESS, the table was reduced by TCRdb to in-frame sequences with V and J called. These copies leave out some clones; in studies compared against another copy, an unresolved V gene accounts for under half, and the cause of the remainder is not known. The V and J calls and clone size were taken over from that table, and D and trimming were inferred from the DNA. This sample gives about 1 million clones in total; around four fifths of them show up just once. The ten largest clones capture about 1.4% of the sample.

The chain joins TRBV5-1 to TRBJ1-1; the D gene cannot be named for sure. The TCR originated in a man aged 18 to 30 in good health. Sequenced material: memory CD4+ T cells sorted from blood. Interpreted using the paper, the cell subset or site label stands for: CD45RA-negative fraction. The sequenced DNA is TGCGCCAGCAGCTTGGTAGTTGGGAGCCCTACCTTCGAAGCTTTCTTT. The translation is CASSLVVGSPTFEAFF.